This T cell receptor (beta chain) was retrieved from a study of shared clonotypes between healthy human individuals. Study-wide background: For every donor, three CD4 naive, three CD4 memory, two CD8 naive and one CD8 memory plates were used.

The healthy adult donors were HIV-negative and reported no recent acute infections or vaccinations. Naive CD45RA+ and memory CD45RA-negative subsets were split from CD4+ cells. Study-level results: Roughly 4.7% was the fraction of naive CD4 clonotypes found shared across a handful of donors.

The CDR3 length is 14 residues. Per germline, CDR1 SGHRS and CDR2 YFSETQ. With V trimmed by 6 bases and J by 6 bases, 10 bases remained unmatched. TCRdb keeps only in-frame clones here, not all; method: immunoSEQ multiplex PCR. The data show about 990,000 clones, about 84% seen once. In regard to this clone: Its antigen is undetermined.

This sequence joins TRBV5-1 and TRBJ2-7, with 9 bases identical to TRBD1. The material sequenced was memory CD4+ T cells from PBMCs. Regarding subset: CD45RA-negative fraction. This clonotype originated in a man between 18 and 35 years old in good health. Some clones in this sample may be carry-over from other donors' samples. The CDR3 sequence is CASTPRTGVGEQYF. The CDR3, as DNA: TGCGCCAGCACCCCCCGGACAGGGGTCGGCGAGCAGTACTTC. Full variable domain (remainder filled in from reference TRBV5-1 and TRBJ2-7): KAGVTQTPRYLIKTRGQQVTLSCSPISGHRSVSWYQQTPGQGLQFLFEYFSETQRNKGNFPGRFSGRQFSNSRSEMNVSTLELGDSALYLCASTPRTGVGEQYFGPGTRLTVT.